The clone carrying this T cell receptor (beta chain) was seen only a few times. This entry is derived from a study of blood T cell repertoires in COVID-19. The method was immunoSEQ multiplex PCR; TCRdb's version includes in-frame clones alone and lacks a portion of them. This table holds 200,000 to 300,000 clones, roughly 76% found once. Trimming removed 4 bases from V and 1 base from J; junction bases left unmatched: 3. Germline V gives CDR1 SGHDN, CDR2 FVKESK. This CDR3 spans 14 amino acids. The TCR was taken from a woman older than 75 with COVID-19, enrolled during active disease. Sample: peripheral blood. The chain joins TRBV14 to TRBJ1-2; 7 nucleotides agree with TRBD1. CDR3 in DNA: TGTGCCAGCAGCCTGACAGGGATTAACTATGGCTACACCTTC. Translated, it gives CASSLTGINYGYTF.